Following are 4 T cell receptor beta chains from one sample sequenced in a study of beta chain features in type 1 diabetes. The investigators reverse transcribed all of the isolated RNA, so they sequenced expressed TCRB transcripts. Only in-frame clones appear in the TCRdb table, and some are missing; sequencing was by immunoSEQ multiplex PCR. The sample yields 250,000 to 400,000 clones, 14% seen once. Material: central memory CD4+ T cells from blood. All receptors come from a young man in good health.

A few counts support this clone. The V gene is TRBV10-2, the J gene TRBJ2-3; 9 bases align to TRBD1. The germline gives CDR1 WSHSY, CDR2 SAAADI. After removal of 6 bases from V and 5 bases from J, the junction contained 9 bases not matched to a gene. The CDR3 extends over 15 amino acids. CDR3 protein: CASRRDRVTGDTQYF. The DNA for the CDR3 is TGCGCCAGCAGGAGGGACAGGGTCACAGGAGATACGCAGTATTTT.

V usage is TRBV19 and J usage is TRBJ1-1; possibly TRBD1 for D (5 bases). V was clipped by 3 bases and J by 4 bases, with 12 bases between them. Germline V gives CDR1 LNHDA, CDR2 SQIVND (reference sequence). The CDR3 sequence is 14 residues long. CDR3 in DNA: TGTGCCAGTAGTATCGGGACGTCAAGCACTGAAGCTTTCTTT. It is translated as CASSIGTSSTEAFF.

This chain uses TRBV5-4 with TRBJ1-2; 8 bases fit TRBD1. With V trimmed by 1 base and J by 2 bases, 7 bases remained unmatched. The germline V gene encodes CDR1 SGHNT and CDR2 YYREEE (reference sequence). CDR3 length equals 16 residues. The chain's CDR3 is CASSLWQDRDNYGYTF. DNA of the CDR3: TGTGCCAGCAGCTTGTGGCAGGACAGGGACAACTATGGCTACACCTTC. Filled out from reference TRBV5-4 and TRBJ1-2, the complete variable domain reads ETGVTQSPTHLIKTRGQQVTLRCSSQSGHNTVSWYQQALGQGPQFIFQYYREEENGRGNFPPRFSGLQFPNYSSELNVNALELDDSALYLCASSLWQDRDNYGYTFGSGTRLTVV.

The sample holds a few counts of this clone. The chain is built from TRBV5-6 and TRBJ2-2; no reliable D call. The length of the CDR3 is 14 residues. V lost 0 bases and J 7 bases, leaving 10 bases between the germline ends. Germline CDR1 and CDR2: SGHDT and YYEEEE. This CDR3 reads CASSLVGSRGELFF. Written as DNA, the CDR3 is TGTGCCAGCAGCTTGGTGGGGTCCCGCGGGGAGCTGTTTTTT.